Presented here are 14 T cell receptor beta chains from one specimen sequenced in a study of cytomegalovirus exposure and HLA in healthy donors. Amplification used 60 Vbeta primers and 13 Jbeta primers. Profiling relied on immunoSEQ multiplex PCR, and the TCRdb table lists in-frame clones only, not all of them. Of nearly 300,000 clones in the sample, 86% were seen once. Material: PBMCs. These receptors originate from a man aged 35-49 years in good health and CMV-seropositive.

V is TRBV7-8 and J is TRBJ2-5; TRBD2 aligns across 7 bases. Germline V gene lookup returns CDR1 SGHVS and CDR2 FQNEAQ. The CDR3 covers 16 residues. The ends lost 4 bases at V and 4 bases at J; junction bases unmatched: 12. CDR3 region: CASSSRWRELLETQYF. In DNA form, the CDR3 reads TGTGCCAGCAGCTCACGATGGCGGGAGCTCCTAGAGACCCAGTACTTC.

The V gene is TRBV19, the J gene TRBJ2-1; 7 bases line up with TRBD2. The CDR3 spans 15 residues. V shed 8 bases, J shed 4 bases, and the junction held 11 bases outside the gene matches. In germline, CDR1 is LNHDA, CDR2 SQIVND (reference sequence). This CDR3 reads CASCSSGNRYNEQFF. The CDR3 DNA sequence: TGTGCCAGTTGTTCGAGCGGGAATCGTTACAATGAGCAGTTCTTC.

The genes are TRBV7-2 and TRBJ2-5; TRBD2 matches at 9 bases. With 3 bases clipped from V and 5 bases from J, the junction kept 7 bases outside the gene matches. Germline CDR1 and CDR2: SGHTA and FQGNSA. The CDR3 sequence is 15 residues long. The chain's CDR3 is CASSLSASGRETQYF. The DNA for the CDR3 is TGTGCCAGCAGCTTGTCGGCGAGCGGGAGGGAGACCCAGTACTTC.

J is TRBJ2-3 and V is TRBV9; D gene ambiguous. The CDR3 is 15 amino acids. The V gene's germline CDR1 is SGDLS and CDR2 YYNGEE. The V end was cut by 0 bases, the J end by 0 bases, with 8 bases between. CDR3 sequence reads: CASSVARSSTDTQYF. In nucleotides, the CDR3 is TGTGCCAGCAGCGTAGCGAGATCTAGCACAGATACGCAGTATTTT.

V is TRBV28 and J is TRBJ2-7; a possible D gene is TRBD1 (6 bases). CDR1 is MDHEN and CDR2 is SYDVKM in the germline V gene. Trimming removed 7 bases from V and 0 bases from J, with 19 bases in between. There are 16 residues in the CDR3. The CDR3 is CASTPRTALTSYEQYF. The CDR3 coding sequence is TGTGCCAGCACACCGCGGACAGCCCTAACCTCCTACGAGCAGTACTTC.

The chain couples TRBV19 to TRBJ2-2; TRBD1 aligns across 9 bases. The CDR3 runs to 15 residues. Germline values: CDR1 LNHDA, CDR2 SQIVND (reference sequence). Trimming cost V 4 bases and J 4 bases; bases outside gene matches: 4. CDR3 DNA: TGTGCCAGTAGTACACAGGGGGCGGTCACCGGGGAGCTGTTTTTT. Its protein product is CASSTQGAVTGELFF.

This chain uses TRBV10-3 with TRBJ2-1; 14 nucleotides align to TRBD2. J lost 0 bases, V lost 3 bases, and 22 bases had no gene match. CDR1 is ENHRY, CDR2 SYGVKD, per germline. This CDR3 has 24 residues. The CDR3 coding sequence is TGTGCCATCAGTGACCCAGAGACAAGCCGACCGGGACTAGCGGGAGAGAGCTCCTACAATGAGCAGTTCTTC. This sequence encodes CAISDPETSRPGLAGESSYNEQFF.

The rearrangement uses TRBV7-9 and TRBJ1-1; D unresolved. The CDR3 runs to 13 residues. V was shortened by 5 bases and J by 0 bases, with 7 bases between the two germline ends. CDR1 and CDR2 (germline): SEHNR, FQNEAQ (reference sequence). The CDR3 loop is CASSGGVNTEAFF. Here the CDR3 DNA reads TGTGCCAGCAGCGGCGGAGTGAACACTGAAGCTTTCTTT. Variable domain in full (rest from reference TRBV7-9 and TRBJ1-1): DTGVSQNPRHKITKRGQNVTFRCDPISEHNRLYWYRQTLGQGPEFLTYFQNEAQLEKSRLLSDRFSAERPKGSFSTLEIQRTEQGDSAMYLCASSGGVNTEAFFGQGTRLTVV.

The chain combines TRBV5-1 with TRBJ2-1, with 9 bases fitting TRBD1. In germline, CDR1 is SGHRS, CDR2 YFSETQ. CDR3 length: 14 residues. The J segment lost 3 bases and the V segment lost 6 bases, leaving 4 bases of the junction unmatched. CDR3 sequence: CASKGTGNYNEQFF. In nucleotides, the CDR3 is TGCGCCAGCAAAGGGACAGGGAACTACAATGAGCAGTTCTTC.

Here the CDR3 reads CASSGQLADTQYF. As DNA, the CDR3 is TGTGCCAGCAGTGGACAGCTTGCAGATACGCAGTATTTT. This chain uses TRBV2 with TRBJ2-3, with a weak D call TRBD1 (5 bases). The CDR3 has 13 amino acids. Looked up from germline, CDR1 is SNHLY and CDR2 is FYNNEI. The ends were cut back, 4 bases at V and 4 bases at J, with 9 bases in the middle. The variable domain in full, with the rest retrieved from reference TRBV2 and TRBJ2-3, is EPEVTQTPSHQVTQMGQEVILRCVPISNHLYFYWYRQILGQKVEFLVSFYNNEISEKSEIFDDQFSVERPDGSNFTLKIRSTKLEDSAMYFCASSGQLADTQYFGPGTRLTVL.

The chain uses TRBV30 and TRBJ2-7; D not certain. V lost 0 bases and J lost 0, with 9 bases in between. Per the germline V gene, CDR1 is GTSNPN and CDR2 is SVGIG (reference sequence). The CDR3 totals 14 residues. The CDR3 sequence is CAWSVYGSSYEQYF. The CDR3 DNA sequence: TGTGCCTGGAGTGTTTATGGCAGCTCCTACGAGCAGTACTTC.

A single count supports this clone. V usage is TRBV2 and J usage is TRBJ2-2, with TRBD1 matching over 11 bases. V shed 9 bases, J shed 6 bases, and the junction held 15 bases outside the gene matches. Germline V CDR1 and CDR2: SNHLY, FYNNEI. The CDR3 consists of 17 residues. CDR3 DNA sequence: TGTGCCAGAAGCGGACAGGGGGCTATAAGTCGACCCGGGGAGCTGTTTTTT. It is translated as CARSGQGAISRPGELFF.

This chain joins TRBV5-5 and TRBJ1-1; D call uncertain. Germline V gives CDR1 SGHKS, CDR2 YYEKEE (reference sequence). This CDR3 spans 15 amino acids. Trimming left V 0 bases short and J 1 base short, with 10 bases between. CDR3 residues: CASSLAPPPNTEAFF. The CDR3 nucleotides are TGTGCCAGCAGCTTGGCTCCCCCCCCGAACACTGAAGCTTTCTTT.

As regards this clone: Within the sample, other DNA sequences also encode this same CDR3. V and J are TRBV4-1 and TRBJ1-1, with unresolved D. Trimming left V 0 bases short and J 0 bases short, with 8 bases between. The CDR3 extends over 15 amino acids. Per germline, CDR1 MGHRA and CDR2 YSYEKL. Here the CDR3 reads CASSQDRGLNTEAFF. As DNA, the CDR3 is TGCGCCAGCAGCCAAGATCGGGGTCTGAACACTGAAGCTTTCTTT.